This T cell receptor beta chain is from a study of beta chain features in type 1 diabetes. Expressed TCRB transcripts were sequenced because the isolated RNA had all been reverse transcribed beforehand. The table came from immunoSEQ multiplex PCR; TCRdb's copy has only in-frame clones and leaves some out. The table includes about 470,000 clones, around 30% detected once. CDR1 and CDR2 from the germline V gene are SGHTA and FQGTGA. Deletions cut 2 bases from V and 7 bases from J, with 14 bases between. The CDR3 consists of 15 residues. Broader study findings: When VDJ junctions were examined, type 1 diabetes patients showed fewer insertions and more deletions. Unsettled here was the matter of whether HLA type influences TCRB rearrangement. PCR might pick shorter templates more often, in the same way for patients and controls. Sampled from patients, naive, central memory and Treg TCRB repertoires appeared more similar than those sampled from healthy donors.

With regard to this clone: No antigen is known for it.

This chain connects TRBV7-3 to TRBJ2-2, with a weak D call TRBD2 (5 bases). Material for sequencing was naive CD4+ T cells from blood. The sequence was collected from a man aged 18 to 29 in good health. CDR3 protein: CASSLDSGSSGELFF. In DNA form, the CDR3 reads TGTGCCAGCAGCTTAGACTCGGGGTCCAGCGGGGAGCTGTTTTTT.